What follows are 25 T cell receptor beta chains derived from one specimen sequenced in a study of T cell responses to AZD1222 COVID-19 vaccine. The method was immunoSEQ multiplex PCR; TCRdb's version includes in-frame clones alone and lacks a portion of them. The sample records tens of thousands of clones, roughly 87% being singletons. Sequenced here: peripheral blood, sampled on day 0 of AZD1222 vaccination. The receptors come from an adult in good health.

The CDR3: CASSLDGNYGYTF. CDR3 sequence (DNA): TGTGCCAGCAGTTTGGACGGGAACTATGGCTACACCTTC. The chain couples TRBV28 to TRBJ1-2; no clear D. V dropped 3 bases and J dropped 2 bases, with 7 bases sitting between them. CDR1 is MDHEN, CDR2 SYDVKM, per germline. CDR3 size: 13 residues.

In its sample, this clone was seen a few times. The V gene is TRBV5-1, the J gene TRBJ2-2; the D is unclear. Trimming stripped 0 bases from V and 1 base from J, with 4 bases between. Per germline, CDR1 SGHRS and CDR2 YFSETQ. The CDR3 consists of 14 residues. The CDR3 DNA reads as TGCGCCAGCAGCTTGGACAGGAACACCGGGGAGCTGTTTTTT. This translates into CASSLDRNTGELFF. Variable domain in full (rest from reference TRBV5-1 and TRBJ2-2): KAGVTQTPRYLIKTRGQQVTLSCSPISGHRSVSWYQQTPGQGLQFLFEYFSETQRNKGNFPGRFSGRQFSNSRSEMNVSTLELGDSALYLCASSLDRNTGELFFGEGSRLTVL.

The CDR3 reads CASSEAGGAQPQHF. CDR3 coding DNA: TGTGCCAGCAGTGAAGCTGGGGGCGCGCAGCCCCAGCATTTT. The chain uses TRBV6-1 and TRBJ1-5; perhaps TRBD1 as D (6 bases). This CDR3 contains 14 residues. Germline V gene lookup returns CDR1 MNHNS and CDR2 SASEGT. V was clipped by 0 bases and J by 7 bases, with 10 bases between them.

The sample holds one count of this clone. The CDR3 coding sequence is TGTGCCAGCAGTTCTCCGGGAGCGTCTAACTATGGCTACACCTTC. Encoded protein: CASSSPGASNYGYTF. The rearrangement joins TRBV7-2 to TRBJ1-2; D uncertain. The CDR3 contains 15 residues. The germline V gene encodes CDR1 SGHTA and CDR2 FQGNSA. With 6 bases removed from V and 0 bases from J, the gap between germline ends came to 14 bases.

V is TRBV13 and J is TRBJ2-6; D call uncertain. Germline CDR1 PRHDT, CDR2 FYEKMQ (reference sequence). CDR3 size: 18 residues. V dropped 4 bases and J dropped 2 bases, with 18 bases sitting between them. CDR3 coding DNA: TGTGCCAGCAGCTCCCGACGCATTAGGAGCCCTGGGGCCAACGTCCTGACTTTC. Translated: CASSSRRIRSPGANVLTF.

In its sample, this clone was seen once. The chain links TRBV7-9 to TRBJ2-1; D call uncertain. Looked up from germline, CDR1 is SEHNR and CDR2 is FQNEAQ (reference sequence). The germline V and J ends were trimmed by 3 bases and 0 bases, with 6 bases remaining between them. The CDR3 contains 14 residues. The CDR3 here is CASSFQSSYNEQFF. The DNA of the CDR3 is TGTGCCAGCAGCTTCCAGAGCTCCTACAATGAGCAGTTCTTC. Full variable domain (outside the CDR3, taken from reference TRBV7-9 and TRBJ2-1): DTGVSQNPRHKITKRGQNVTFRCDPISEHNRLYWYRQTLGQGPEFLTYFQNEAQLEKSRLLSDRFSAERPKGSFSTLEIQRTEQGDSAMYLCASSFQSSYNEQFFGPGTRLTVL.

This rearrangement joins TRBV6-5 to TRBJ2-7; 9 bases line up with TRBD1. With V trimmed by 4 bases and J by 0 bases, 1 base remained unmatched. Germline CDR1 reads MNHEY; CDR2 reads SVGAGI. The CDR3 length is 14 residues. The CDR3 region is CASSWDRDSYEQYF. CDR3 bases: TGTGCCAGCAGTTGGGACAGGGACTCCTACGAGCAGTACTTC.

The V call is TRBV27, the J call TRBJ2-1; D is unresolved. Germline-derived CDR1 and CDR2 are MNHEY and SMNVEV (reference sequence). This CDR3 region has 13 residues. V lost 4 bases to trimming and J lost 1 base, with 5 bases between them. The CDR3 reads CASSSPSYNEQFF. The CDR3, as DNA: TGTGCCAGCAGTTCGCCATCCTACAATGAGCAGTTCTTC.

This chain connects TRBV7-8 to TRBJ2-7; D remains unclear. The CDR3 has 14 amino acids. Trimming removed 1 base from V and 1 base from J, with 8 bases in between. Germline V gene sequence: CDR1 SGHVS, CDR2 FQNEAQ. The DNA of the CDR3 is TGTGCCAGCAGCTTAGGTAGGAAATCCTACGAGCAGTACTTC. It translates to CASSLGRKSYEQYF.

The V and J genes are TRBV4-3 and TRBJ1-4, with a tentative D call TRBD1 (6 bases). Germline assignment: CDR1 LGHNA and CDR2 YSLEER. This CDR3 is built from 16 residues. Trimming shortened V by 4 bases and J by 1 base, and 13 bases separated the two germline ends. The CDR3 DNA reads TGCGCCAGCAGCCCGGGGGCCAGGCTAACTAATGAAAAACTGTTTTTT. Amino acid sequence: CASSPGARLTNEKLFF.

This clone was seen a single time. The rearrangement uses TRBV19 and TRBJ1-1; TRBD1 matches 9 bases. Trimming took 5 bases from V and 3 from J; bases not matched to a gene: 10. The CDR3 loop spans 16 amino acids. Germline lookup yields CDR1 LNHDA and CDR2 SQIVND (reference sequence). The CDR3: CASSFPRTGAYTEAFF. The CDR3 DNA follows: TGTGCCAGTAGTTTCCCTAGGACAGGGGCCTACACTGAAGCTTTCTTT.

The chain has TRBV6-5 and TRBJ2-1; TRBD1 might be the D (6 bases). V was cut by 2 bases and J by 9 bases, with 14 bases left in between. Germline V gene data show CDR1 as MNHEY and CDR2 as SVGAGI. The CDR3 runs 14 residues. As DNA, the CDR3 is TGTGCCAGCAGTTACCAACAGGGCTGGGGTGAGCAGTTCTTC. Its protein is CASSYQQGWGEQFF.

The rearrangement joins TRBV5-1 to TRBJ2-2; 7 bases are shared with TRBD2. Germline CDR1 SGHRS, CDR2 YFSETQ. CDR3 length: 15 amino acids. J lost 1 base, V lost 2 bases, and 2 bases had no gene match. The DNA of the CDR3 is TGCGCCAGCAGCTTACCGGGAGGGAACACCGGGGAGCTGTTTTTT. Translation gives CASSLPGGNTGELFF.

This clone was seen a handful of times. The genes are TRBV29-1 and TRBJ1-5, with no clear D. Trimming cost V 5 bases and J 5 bases, with 10 bases left between them. This CDR3 spans 12 amino acids. Germline CDR1 is SQVTM and CDR2 is ANQGSEA. The CDR3 region is CSVSTPDQPQHF. In DNA, the CDR3 is TGCAGCGTTAGCACCCCCGATCAGCCCCAGCATTTT.

CDR3 DNA: TGTGCCAGCAGCCCCCCCGGATTGAGCTCCTACAATGAGCAGTTCTTC. Its protein is CASSPPGLSSYNEQFF. The rearrangement links TRBV7-9 to TRBJ2-1, with D unclear. This CDR3 contains 16 residues. Germline CDR1 reads SEHNR; CDR2 reads FQNEAQ (reference sequence). V lost 5 bases and J 0 bases, leaving 14 bases between the germline ends.

This clone was counted once. The chain joins TRBV3-1 (or the pseudogene TRBV3-2) to TRBJ2-3; no firm D call. Trimming shortened V by 1 base and J by 6 bases, and 8 bases separated the two germline ends. This CDR3 region has 13 residues. Looked up from germline, CDR1 is LGHDT and CDR2 is YNNKEL (reference sequence). CDR3 sequence: CASSQGVRDTQYF. For the CDR3, the DNA is TGTGCCAGCAGCCAAGGGGTTAGGGATACGCAGTATTTT.

The V call is TRBV5-6, the J call TRBJ2-1; the D is unclear. CDR1 and CDR2 (germline): SGHDT, YYEEEE. The V gene lost 4 bases and the J gene lost 5 bases, with 7 bases spanning the gap. The CDR3 is made up of 12 amino acids. The CDR3 DNA sequence: TGTGCCAGCAGCCTCTGGGACAATGAGCAGTTCTTC. This sequence encodes CASSLWDNEQFF.

The chain uses TRBV28 and TRBJ1-2; possibly TRBD1 for D (5 bases). V was pared by 5 bases and J by 5 bases, with 18 bases between. CDR3 size: 15 residues. Germline CDR1 reads MDHEN; CDR2 reads SYDVKM. CDR3 sequence reads: CASSTVRGRPYGYTF. The CDR3 region has the DNA TGTGCCAGCAGTACCGTCCGGGGCCGACCGTATGGCTACACCTTC.

This chain uses TRBV1 with TRBJ2-5; the DNA was not used to check the table's D call, TRBD2. TRBV1 is shown as a pseudogene. The CDR3 consists of 15 residues. The chain's CDR3 is CTSSRLAGGEETQYF. CDR3 DNA sequence: TGCACCAGCAGCCGACTAGCGGGAGGGGAAGAGACCCAGTACTTC.

This clone showed up many times. This chain joins TRBV4-1 and TRBJ1-1; D not certain. The V gene lost 5 bases and the J gene lost 1 base, with 8 bases spanning the gap. This CDR3 spans 13 amino acids. Germline lookup yields CDR1 MGHRA and CDR2 YSYEKL. The CDR3: CASSLTRNTEAFF. The CDR3 nucleotides read TGCGCCAGCAGCTTGACACGGAACACTGAAGCTTTCTTT.

This clone is a singleton in its sample. This chain connects TRBV2 to TRBJ2-7; 11 positions match TRBD2. In germline, CDR1 is SNHLY, CDR2 FYNNEI. J was trimmed by 2 bases and V by 3 bases; bases with no gene match: 0. The CDR3 spans 14 residues. The CDR3 DNA sequence: TGTGCCAGCAGTGAGGGACTAGCGGCCTACGAGCAGTACTTC. This codes for CASSEGLAAYEQYF.

The rearrangement links TRBV3-1 (or the pseudogene TRBV3-2) to TRBJ1-2; 8 positions match TRBD1. The V segment lost 7 bases and the J segment 4 bases; nucleotides outside the gene matches: 8. The germline gives CDR1 LGHDT, CDR2 YNNKEL (reference sequence). There are 14 residues in the CDR3. DNA for the CDR3: TGTGCCAGCAAGGACAGGGAAACGGGCTATGGCTACACCTTC. Translating it yields CASKDRETGYGYTF.

This sequence joins TRBV7-9 and TRBJ2-3; 8 bases match TRBD2. The CDR3 length is 15 residues. The germline V gene has CDR1 SEHNR and CDR2 FQNEAQ (reference sequence). The trim removed 2 bases at V and 6 bases at J, leaving 7 bases unmatched. The CDR3 sequence: CASSLSGGRPDTQYF. The CDR3 bases are TGTGCCAGCAGCTTATCCGGCGGGAGGCCCGATACGCAGTATTTT.

This chain links TRBV15 with TRBJ1-4; possibly TRBD1 for D (6 bases). Germline CDR1 and CDR2: LNHNV and YYDKDF (reference sequence). The V gene lost 2 bases and the J gene lost 10 bases, with 14 bases spanning the gap. CDR3 length equals 14 residues. CDR3 sequence reads: CATSRNSGAGKLFF. Written as DNA, the CDR3 is TGTGCCACCAGCAGAAACTCGGGGGCGGGAAAACTGTTTTTT.

V and J are TRBV29-1 and TRBJ1-1; D is perhaps TRBD1 (5 bases). CDR3 length: 13 residues. From germline, CDR1 is SQVTM and CDR2 ANQGSEA. V was cut by 5 bases and J by 3 bases, with 13 bases left in between. DNA of the CDR3: TGCAGCGTTTCGACAGCTCGGGACACTGAAGCTTTCTTT. This sequence encodes CSVSTARDTEAFF. Full variable domain (remainder filled in from reference TRBV29-1 and TRBJ1-1): SAVISQKPSRDICQRGTSLTIQCQVDSQVTMMFWYRQQPGQSLTLIATANQGSEATYESGFVIDKFPISRPNLTFSTLTVSNMSPEDSSIYLCSVSTARDTEAFFGQGTRLTVV.